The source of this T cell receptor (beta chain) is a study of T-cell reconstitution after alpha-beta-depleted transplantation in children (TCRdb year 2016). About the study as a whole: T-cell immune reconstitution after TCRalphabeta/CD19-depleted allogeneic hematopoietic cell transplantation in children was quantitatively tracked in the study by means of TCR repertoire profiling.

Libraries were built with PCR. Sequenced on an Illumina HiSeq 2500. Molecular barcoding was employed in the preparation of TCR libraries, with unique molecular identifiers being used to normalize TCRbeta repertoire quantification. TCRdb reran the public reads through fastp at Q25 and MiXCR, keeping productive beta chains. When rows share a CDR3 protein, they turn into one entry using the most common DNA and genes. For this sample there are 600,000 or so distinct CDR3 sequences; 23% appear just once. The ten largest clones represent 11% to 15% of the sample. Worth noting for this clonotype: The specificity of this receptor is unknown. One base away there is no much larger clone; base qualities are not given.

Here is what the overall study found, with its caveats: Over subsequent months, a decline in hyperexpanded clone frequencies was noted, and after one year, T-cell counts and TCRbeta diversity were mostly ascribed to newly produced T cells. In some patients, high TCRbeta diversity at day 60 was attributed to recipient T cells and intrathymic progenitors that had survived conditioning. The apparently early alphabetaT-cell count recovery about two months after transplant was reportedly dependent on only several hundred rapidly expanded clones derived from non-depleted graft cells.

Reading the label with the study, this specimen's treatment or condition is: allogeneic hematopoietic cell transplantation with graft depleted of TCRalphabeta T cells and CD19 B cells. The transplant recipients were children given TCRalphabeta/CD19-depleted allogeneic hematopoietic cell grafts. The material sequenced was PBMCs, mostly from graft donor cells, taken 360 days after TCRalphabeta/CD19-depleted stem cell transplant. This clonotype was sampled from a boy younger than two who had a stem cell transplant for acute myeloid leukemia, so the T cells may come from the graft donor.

The nucleotide sequence is given as TGTGCCAGCAGTCGACAGAGGGCCTACGAGCAGTACTTC. This encodes CASSRQRAYEQYF. This receptor chain uses TRBV12-3 or TRBV12-4 and TRBJ2-7; the D assignment is uncertain and may be TRBD1 or TRBD2, with 5 bases supporting each. Trimming removed 5 bases from V and 2 bases from J, leaving 10 bases between the germline ends. Including the terminal cysteine and phenylalanine, the CDR3 comprises 13 residues. The only DNA kept is the CDR3, 39 bases in frame from the first base.